This T cell receptor (beta chain) was recovered during a study of cytotoxic CD8 clonotypes in ibrutinib-treated CLL. This clone was seen a few times. The antigen remains unidentified. Notes on the study in general: Patients showed higher baseline clonality than age-matched healthy donors, and it tracked circulating CD8+ T-cell counts. The study found public clonotypes uncommon, contracting or stable on treatment. Sampling time points were not equivalent between sustained-remission and progressing patients.

Frozen-stored PBMCs produced approximately 2 micrograms of genomic DNA for TCR beta libraries. TCRdb's table, derived via immunoSEQ multiplex PCR, lists solely in-frame clones and lacks some. Of some 19,000 clones listed, around 85% are singletons. The V gene's germline CDR1 is SGHRS and CDR2 YFSETQ. The V gene end was trimmed by 4 bases and the J gene end by 4 bases; junction bases not matched to a gene: 11. The CDR3 runs to 18 residues. This chain uses TRBV5-1 with TRBJ2-2, with TRBD1 matching 12 bases. The source is a human donor with chronic lymphocytic leukemia. The sequencing here drew on PBMCs, taken before ibrutinib treatment. The CDR3 region has the DNA TGCGCCAGCAGCAAACCGGGACAGGGGGCGAGTGGCACCGGGGAGCTGTTTTTT. As protein: CASSKPGQGASGTGELFF. The full variable domain, rest sourced from reference TRBV5-1 and TRBJ2-2, is KAGVTQTPRYLIKTRGQQVTLSCSPISGHRSVSWYQQTPGQGLQFLFEYFSETQRNKGNFPGRFSGRQFSNSRSEMNVSTLELGDSALYLCASSKPGQGASGTGELFFGEGSRLTVL.